This passage covers 9 T cell receptor beta chains from one sample sequenced in a study of T cell repertoires in ileal Crohn's disease. Measured with immunoSEQ multiplex PCR; TCRdb has only the in-frame clones, and not every one. The sample lists roughly 15,000 clones, around 80% seen once, with roughly 20% in the top ten. The sample comprised ileal tissue. All receptors come from an adult with Crohn's disease.

The V gene is TRBV9, the J gene TRBJ2-2; weak D call: TRBD1 (5 bases). The CDR3 runs 16 residues. Germline V gives CDR1 SGDLS, CDR2 YYNGEE. V lost 0 bases, J lost 4 bases, and 13 bases lay in between. The CDR3 loop is CASSVGGAISTGELFF. In nucleotides, the CDR3 is TGTGCCAGCAGCGTAGGTGGGGCCATCAGCACCGGGGAGCTGTTTTTT.

The rearrangement joins TRBV18 to TRBJ2-1; TRBD2 matches at 8 bases. V dropped 0 bases and J dropped 5; count of bases not matched to a gene: 6. The CDR3 extends over 16 amino acids. The germline V gene has CDR1 KGHSH and CDR2 LQKENI. This CDR3 is CASSPPGTSLHNEQFF. CDR3 DNA: TGTGCCAGCTCACCACCGGGGACTAGTCTCCACAATGAGCAGTTCTTC.

The V call is TRBV7-2, the J call TRBJ2-3; 7 bases agree with TRBD2. CDR1 is SGHTA and CDR2 is FQGNSA in the germline V gene. The V and J ends lost 4 bases and 1 base, in that order; junction bases with no gene match: 5. The CDR3 extends over 15 amino acids. The CDR3 sequence is CASSSASGGTDTQYF. The DNA for the CDR3 is TGTGCCAGCAGCTCTGCTAGCGGAGGCACAGATACGCAGTATTTT.

The J gene is TRBJ2-1, the V gene TRBV7-6; 11 nucleotides line up with TRBD2. The V gene end was trimmed by 3 bases and the J gene end by 6 bases; junction bases not matched to a gene: 4. Germline V lookup: CDR1 SGHVS, CDR2 FNYEAQ. The CDR3 consists of 15 residues. The DNA of the CDR3 is TGTGCCAGCAGCTTTGATCTAGCGGGAGGCAATGAGCAGTTCTTC. This codes for CASSFDLAGGNEQFF.

This clone was recorded a few times. The chain joins TRBV18 to TRBJ2-5; no firm D call. The CDR3 contains 14 residues. CDR1 is KGHSH, CDR2 LQKENI, per germline. Trimming pared 0 bases from V and 2 bases from J, leaving 7 bases between. The CDR3, as DNA: TGTGCCAGCTCACCACCGGTAGCACAAGAGACCCAGTACTTC. The encoded protein is CASSPPVAQETQYF.

V is TRBV29-1 and J is TRBJ2-5, with 13 bases identical to TRBD2. The CDR3 contains 15 residues. Germline loops: CDR1 SQVTM, CDR2 ANQGSEA. V was clipped by 8 bases and J by 1 base; unmatched bases: 7. This chain's CDR3 is CSCDGTSGVQETQYF. The CDR3 bases are TGCAGCTGTGATGGGACTAGCGGGGTCCAAGAGACCCAGTACTTC.

This clone turned up a few times. This chain links TRBV6-5 with TRBJ2-2, with D possibly matching TRBD1 (6 bases). Germline CDR1 is MNHEY and CDR2 is SVGAGI. CDR3 length equals 14 residues. V lost 2 bases, J lost 4 bases, and 8 bases lay in between. CDR3 region: CASSYSRGTGELFF. CDR3 DNA sequence: TGTGCCAGCAGTTACAGCAGGGGCACCGGGGAGCTGTTTTTT.

This clone was seen a few times. The CDR3 DNA sequence: TGTGCCAGCAGTTCGGGGGGCCGGGACAATGAGCAGTTCTTC. It specifies CASSSGGRDNEQFF. This chain joins TRBV28 and TRBJ2-1; D may be TRBD2 (7 bases). CDR1 and CDR2 (germline): MDHEN, SYDVKM. With 4 bases removed from V and 5 bases from J, the gap between germline ends came to 12 bases. This CDR3 has 14 amino acids.

This clone was counted a single time. The rearrangement uses TRBV29-1 and TRBJ2-1; no firm D call. Looked up from germline, CDR1 is SQVTM and CDR2 is ANQGSEA. The V end was cut by 4 bases, the J end by 3 bases, with 16 bases between. CDR3 size: 15 residues. CDR3 in amino acids: CSVGYRNPNYNEQFF. The CDR3 region has the DNA TGCAGCGTTGGGTATAGAAACCCCAACTACAATGAGCAGTTCTTC.